This T cell receptor (beta chain) was found in a study of blood T cell repertoires in COVID-19. Study context: The samples span acute and convalescent COVID-19 from the United States, Italy and Spain. PBMCs, B-cell-depleted T cells, or T cells provided the cDNA or gDNA that made up the material.

Germline V lookup: CDR1 KGHSH, CDR2 LQKENI. The CDR3 totals 16 residues. The J segment lost 10 bases and the V segment lost 2 bases, leaving 6 bases of the junction unmatched. Original data processing: Amplified reference gene primers provided the basis for estimating nucleated cell counts. TCRdb keeps only in-frame clones here, not all; method: immunoSEQ multiplex PCR. Clonal size and the V and J genes are those of that table, whereas D and trimming came from the DNA. The sample gives about 35,000 clones, over 80% of which show up once; roughly a tenth is in the top ten. This chain uses TRBV18 with TRBJ1-6; 12 bases fit TRBD1. Source material: peripheral blood. This receptor was identified in a human donor in a cohort sampled during active COVID-19. The CDR3 spells CASSPWGQGAGSPLHF. The CDR3 DNA sequence: TGTGCCAGCTCACCATGGGGACAGGGGGCAGGATCACCCCTCCACTTT.